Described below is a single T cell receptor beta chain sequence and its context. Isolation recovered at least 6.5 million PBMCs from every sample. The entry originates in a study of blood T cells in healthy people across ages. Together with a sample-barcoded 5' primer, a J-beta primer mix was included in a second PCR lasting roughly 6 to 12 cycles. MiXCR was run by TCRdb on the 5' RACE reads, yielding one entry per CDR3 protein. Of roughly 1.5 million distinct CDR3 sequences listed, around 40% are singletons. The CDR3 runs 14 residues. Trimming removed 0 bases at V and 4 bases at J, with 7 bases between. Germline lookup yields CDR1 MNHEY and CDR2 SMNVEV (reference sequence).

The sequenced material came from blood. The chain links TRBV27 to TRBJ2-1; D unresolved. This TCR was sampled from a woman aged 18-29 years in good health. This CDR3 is CASSLSLTYNEQFF. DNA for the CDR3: TGTGCCAGCAGTTTATCCCTGACATACAATGAGCAGTTCTTC.